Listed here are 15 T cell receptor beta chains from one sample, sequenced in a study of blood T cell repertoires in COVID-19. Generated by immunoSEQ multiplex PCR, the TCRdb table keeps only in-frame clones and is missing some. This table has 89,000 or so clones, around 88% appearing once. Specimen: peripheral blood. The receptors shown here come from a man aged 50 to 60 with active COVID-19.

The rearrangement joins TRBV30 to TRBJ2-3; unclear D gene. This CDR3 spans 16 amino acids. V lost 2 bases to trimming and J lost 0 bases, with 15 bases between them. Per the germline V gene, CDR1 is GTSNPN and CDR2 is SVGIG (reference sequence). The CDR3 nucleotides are TGTGCCTGGAGTTCTCCCACGACACCTAGCACAGATACGCAGTATTTT. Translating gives CAWSSPTTPSTDTQYF.

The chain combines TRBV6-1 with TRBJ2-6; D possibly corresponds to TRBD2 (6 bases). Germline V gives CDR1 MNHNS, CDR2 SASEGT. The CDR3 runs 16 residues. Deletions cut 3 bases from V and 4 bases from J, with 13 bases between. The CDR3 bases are TGTGCCAGCAGTGACGGTGGGGGGATGGGGGCCAACGTCCTGACTTTC. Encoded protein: CASSDGGGMGANVLTF.

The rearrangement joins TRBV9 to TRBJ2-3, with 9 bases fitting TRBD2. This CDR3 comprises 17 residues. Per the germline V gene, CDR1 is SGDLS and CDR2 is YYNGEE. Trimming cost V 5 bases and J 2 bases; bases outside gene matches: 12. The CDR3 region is CASSEGGLAGYTDTQYF. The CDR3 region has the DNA TGTGCCAGCAGTGAAGGCGGGCTAGCGGGGTACACAGATACGCAGTATTTT.

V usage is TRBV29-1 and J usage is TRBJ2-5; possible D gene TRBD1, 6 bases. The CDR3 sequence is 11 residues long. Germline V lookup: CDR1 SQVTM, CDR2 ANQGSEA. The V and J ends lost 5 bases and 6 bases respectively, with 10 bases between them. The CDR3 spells CSVQGPKTQYF. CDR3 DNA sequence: TGCAGCGTTCAGGGGCCGAAGACCCAGTACTTC. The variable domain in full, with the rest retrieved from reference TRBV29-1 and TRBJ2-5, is SAVISQKPSRDICQRGTSLTIQCQVDSQVTMMFWYRQQPGQSLTLIATANQGSEATYESGFVIDKFPISRPNLTFSTLTVSNMSPEDSSIYLCSVQGPKTQYFGPGTRLLVL.

DNA for the CDR3: TGTGCCAGCAGCTCCCAGAGGGGGAATGAAAAACTGTTTTTT. Encoded protein: CASSSQRGNEKLFF. The chain combines TRBV7-9 with TRBJ1-4; TRBD1 is a possible D gene (6 bases). The germline CDR1 and CDR2 sequences are SEHNR and FQNEAQ (reference sequence). Trimming removed 4 bases at V and 5 bases at J, with 11 bases between. The CDR3 totals 14 residues.

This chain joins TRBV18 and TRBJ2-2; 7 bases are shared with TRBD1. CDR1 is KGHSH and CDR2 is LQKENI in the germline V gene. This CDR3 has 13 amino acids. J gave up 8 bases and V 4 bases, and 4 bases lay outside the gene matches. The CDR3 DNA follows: TGTGCCAGCTCACTGAAGGGGGCTGGGGAGCTGTTTTTT. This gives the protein CASSLKGAGELFF.

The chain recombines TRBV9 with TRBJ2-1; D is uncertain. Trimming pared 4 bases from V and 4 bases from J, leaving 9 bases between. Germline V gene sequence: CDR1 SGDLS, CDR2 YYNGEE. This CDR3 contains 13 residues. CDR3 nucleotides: TGTGCCAGCAGCTGGTCAGTTTACAATGAGCAGTTCTTC. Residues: CASSWSVYNEQFF.

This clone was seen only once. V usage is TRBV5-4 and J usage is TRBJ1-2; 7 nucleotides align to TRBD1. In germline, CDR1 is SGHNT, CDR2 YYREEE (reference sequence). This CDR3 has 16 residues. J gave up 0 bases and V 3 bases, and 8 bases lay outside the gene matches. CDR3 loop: CASSSGQRSANYGYTF. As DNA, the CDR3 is TGTGCCAGCAGCTCGGGACAGCGATCCGCTAACTATGGCTACACCTTC.

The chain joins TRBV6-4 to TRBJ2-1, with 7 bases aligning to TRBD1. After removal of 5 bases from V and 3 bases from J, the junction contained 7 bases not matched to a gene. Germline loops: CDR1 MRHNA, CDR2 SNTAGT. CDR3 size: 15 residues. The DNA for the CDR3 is TGTGCCAGCAGTAGGTACAGGGGTAACTACAATGAGCAGTTCTTC. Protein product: CASSRYRGNYNEQFF.

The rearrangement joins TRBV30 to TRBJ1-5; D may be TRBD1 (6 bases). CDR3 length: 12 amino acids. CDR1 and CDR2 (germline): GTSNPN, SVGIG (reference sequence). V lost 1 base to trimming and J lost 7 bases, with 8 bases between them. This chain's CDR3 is CAWSDGQQPQHF. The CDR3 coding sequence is TGTGCCTGGAGTGATGGACAGCAGCCCCAGCATTTT.

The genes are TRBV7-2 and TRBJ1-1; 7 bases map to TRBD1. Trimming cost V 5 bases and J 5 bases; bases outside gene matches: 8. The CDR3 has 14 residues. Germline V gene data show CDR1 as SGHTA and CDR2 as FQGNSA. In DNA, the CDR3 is TGTGCCAGCAGCAAGAACAGGGGAGAGACTGAAGCTTTCTTT. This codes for CASSKNRGETEAFF.

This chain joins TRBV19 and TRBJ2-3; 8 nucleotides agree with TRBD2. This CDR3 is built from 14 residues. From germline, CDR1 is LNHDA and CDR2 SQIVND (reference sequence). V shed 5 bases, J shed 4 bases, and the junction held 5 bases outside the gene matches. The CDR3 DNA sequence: TGTGCCAGTAGTCCCGGGGGGGCCGCAGATACGCAGTATTTT. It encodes CASSPGGAADTQYF.

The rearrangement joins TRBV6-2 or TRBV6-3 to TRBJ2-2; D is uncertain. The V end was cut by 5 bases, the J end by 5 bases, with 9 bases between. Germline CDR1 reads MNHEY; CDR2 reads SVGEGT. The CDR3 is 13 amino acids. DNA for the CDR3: TGTGCCAGCAGTGAGGATACGACCGGGGAGCTGTTTTTT. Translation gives CASSEDTTGELFF.

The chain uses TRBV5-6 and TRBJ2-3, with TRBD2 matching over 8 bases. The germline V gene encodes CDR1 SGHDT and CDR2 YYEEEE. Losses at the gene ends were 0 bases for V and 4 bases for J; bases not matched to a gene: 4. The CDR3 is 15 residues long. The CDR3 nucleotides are TGTGCCAGCAGCTTGGAGGGACTAGGCCCAGATACGCAGTATTTT. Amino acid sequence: CASSLEGLGPDTQYF.

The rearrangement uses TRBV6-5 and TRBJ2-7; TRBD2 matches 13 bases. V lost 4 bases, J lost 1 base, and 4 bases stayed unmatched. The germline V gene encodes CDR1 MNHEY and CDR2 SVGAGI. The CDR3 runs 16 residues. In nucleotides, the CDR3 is TGTGCCAGCAGTTGGACTAGCGGGAGAGGTTCCTACGAGCAGTACTTC. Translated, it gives CASSWTSGRGSYEQYF.